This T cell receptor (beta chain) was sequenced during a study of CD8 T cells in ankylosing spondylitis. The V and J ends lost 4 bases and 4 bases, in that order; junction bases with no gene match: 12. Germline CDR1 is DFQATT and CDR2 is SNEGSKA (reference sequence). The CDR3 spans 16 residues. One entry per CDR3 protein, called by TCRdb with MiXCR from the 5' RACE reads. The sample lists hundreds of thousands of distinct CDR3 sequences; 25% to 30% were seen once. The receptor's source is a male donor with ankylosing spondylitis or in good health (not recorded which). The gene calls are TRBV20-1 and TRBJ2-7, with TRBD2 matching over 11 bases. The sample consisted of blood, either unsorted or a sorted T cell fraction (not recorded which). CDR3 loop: CSATVGSTSGNYEQYF. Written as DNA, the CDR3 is TGCAGTGCTACGGTAGGATCGACTAGCGGGAATTACGAGCAGTACTTC.